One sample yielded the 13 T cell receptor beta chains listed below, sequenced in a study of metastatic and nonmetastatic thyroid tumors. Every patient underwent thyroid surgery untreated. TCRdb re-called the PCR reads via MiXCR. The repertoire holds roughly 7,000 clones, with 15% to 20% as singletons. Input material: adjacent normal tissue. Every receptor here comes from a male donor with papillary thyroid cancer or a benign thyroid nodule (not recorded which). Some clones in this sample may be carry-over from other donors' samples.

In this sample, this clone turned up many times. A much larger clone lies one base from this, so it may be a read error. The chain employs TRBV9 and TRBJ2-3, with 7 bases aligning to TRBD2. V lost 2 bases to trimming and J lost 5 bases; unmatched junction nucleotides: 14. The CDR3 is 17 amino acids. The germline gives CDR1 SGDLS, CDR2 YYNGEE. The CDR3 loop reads CASSVAHSGRPGDTQYF. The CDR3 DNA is TGTGCCAGCAGCGTCGCTCATAGCGGGCGCCCAGGAGATACGCAGTATTTT.

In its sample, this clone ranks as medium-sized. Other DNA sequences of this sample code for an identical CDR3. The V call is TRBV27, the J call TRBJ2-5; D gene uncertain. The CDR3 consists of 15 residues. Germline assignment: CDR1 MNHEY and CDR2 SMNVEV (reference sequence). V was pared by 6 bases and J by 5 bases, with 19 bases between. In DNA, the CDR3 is TGTGCCAGCAGAATTAGCATTCTGTATTCGGAGACCCAGTACTTC. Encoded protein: CASRISILYSETQYF.

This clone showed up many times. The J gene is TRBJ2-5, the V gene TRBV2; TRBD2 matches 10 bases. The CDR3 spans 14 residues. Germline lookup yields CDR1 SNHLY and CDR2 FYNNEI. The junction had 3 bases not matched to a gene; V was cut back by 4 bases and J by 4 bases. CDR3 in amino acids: CASSASGGGETQYF. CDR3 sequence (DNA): TGTGCCAGCAGTGCTAGCGGGGGAGGAGAGACCCAGTACTTC. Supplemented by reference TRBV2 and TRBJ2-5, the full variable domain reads EPEVTQTPSHQVTQMGQEVILRCVPISNHLYFYWYRQILGQKVEFLVSFYNNEISEKSEIFDDQFSVERPDGSNFTLKIRSTKLEDSAMYFCASSASGGGETQYFGPGTRLLVL.

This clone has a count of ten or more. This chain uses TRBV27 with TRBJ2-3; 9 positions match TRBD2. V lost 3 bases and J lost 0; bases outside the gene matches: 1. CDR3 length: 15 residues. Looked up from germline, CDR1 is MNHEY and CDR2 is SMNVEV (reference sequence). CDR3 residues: CASSFSGSSTDTQYF. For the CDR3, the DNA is TGTGCCAGCAGTTTTAGCGGGAGTAGCACAGATACGCAGTATTTT.

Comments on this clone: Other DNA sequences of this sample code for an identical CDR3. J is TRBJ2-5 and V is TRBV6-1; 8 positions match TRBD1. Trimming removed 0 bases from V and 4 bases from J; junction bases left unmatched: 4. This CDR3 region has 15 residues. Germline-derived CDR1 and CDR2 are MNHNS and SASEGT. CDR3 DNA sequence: TGTGCCAGCAGTGAAGCCCGGACAGGGACAGAGACCCAGTACTTC. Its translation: CASSEARTGTETQYF.

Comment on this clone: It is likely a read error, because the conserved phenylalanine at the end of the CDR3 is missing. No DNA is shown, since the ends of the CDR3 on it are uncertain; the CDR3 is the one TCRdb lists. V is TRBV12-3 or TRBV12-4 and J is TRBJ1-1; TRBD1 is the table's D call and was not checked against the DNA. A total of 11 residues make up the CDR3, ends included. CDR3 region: CASRATVRGYL.

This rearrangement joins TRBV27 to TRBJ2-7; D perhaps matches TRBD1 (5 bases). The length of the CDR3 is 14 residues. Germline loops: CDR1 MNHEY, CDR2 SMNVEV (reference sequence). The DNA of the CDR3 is TGTGCCAGCATTTTATCCCAGGGCGCCTACGAGCAGTACGTC. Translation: CASILSQGAYEQYV.

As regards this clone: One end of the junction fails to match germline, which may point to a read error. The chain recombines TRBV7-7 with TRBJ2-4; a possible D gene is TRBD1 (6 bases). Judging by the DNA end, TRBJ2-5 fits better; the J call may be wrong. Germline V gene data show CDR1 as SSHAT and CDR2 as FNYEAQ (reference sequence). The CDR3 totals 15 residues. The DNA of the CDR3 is TGTGCTAGCAGCTTAGTCGGACAGACCAAAGAGACCCAGTACTTC. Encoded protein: CASSLVGQTKETQYF.

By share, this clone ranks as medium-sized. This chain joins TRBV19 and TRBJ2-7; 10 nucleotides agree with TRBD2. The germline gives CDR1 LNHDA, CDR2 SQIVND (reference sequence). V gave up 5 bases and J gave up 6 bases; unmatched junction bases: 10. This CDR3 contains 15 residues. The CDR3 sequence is CASSATSGVSTEQYF. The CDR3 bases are TGTGCCAGTAGTGCAACTAGCGGGGTCTCTACCGAGCAGTACTTC.

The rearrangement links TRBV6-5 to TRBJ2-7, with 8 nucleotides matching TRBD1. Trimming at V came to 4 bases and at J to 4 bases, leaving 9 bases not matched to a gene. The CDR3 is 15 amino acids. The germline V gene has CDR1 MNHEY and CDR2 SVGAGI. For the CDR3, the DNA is TGTGCCAGCAGTTCCAGGGGGCGTTCAGTATACGAGCAGTACTTC. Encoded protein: CASSSRGRSVYEQYF.

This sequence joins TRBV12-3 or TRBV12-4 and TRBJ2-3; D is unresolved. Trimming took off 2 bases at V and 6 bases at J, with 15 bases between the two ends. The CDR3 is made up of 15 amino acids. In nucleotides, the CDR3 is TGTGCCAGCAGTTTATATAGGGCGATGACGGATACGCAGTATTTT. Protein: CASSLYRAMTDTQYF.

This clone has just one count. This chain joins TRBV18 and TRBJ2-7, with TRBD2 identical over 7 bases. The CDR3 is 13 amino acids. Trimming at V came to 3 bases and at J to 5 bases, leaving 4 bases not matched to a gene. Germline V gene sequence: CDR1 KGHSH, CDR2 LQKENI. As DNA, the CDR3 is TGTGCCAGCTCACCGACTAGCATCCACGAGCAGTACTTC. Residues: CASSPTSIHEQYF. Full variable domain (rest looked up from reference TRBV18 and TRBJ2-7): NAGVMQNPRHLVRRRGQEARLRCSPMKGHSHVYWYRQLPEEGLKFMVYLQKENIIDESGMPKERFSAEFPKEGPSILRIQQVVRGDSAAYFCASSPTSIHEQYFGPGTRLTVT.

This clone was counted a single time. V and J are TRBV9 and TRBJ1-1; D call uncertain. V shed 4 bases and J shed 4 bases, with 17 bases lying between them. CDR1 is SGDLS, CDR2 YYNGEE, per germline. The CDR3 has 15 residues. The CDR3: CASSPSVVGSTEAFF. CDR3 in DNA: TGTGCCAGCAGCCCCTCCGTCGTAGGTTCCACTGAAGCTTTCTTT. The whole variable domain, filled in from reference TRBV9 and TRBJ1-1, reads DSGVTQTPKHLITATGQRVTLRCSPRSGDLSVYWYQQSLDQGLQFLIQYYNGEERAKGNILERFSAQQFPDLHSELNLSSLELGDSALYFCASSPSVVGSTEAFFGQGTRLTVV.